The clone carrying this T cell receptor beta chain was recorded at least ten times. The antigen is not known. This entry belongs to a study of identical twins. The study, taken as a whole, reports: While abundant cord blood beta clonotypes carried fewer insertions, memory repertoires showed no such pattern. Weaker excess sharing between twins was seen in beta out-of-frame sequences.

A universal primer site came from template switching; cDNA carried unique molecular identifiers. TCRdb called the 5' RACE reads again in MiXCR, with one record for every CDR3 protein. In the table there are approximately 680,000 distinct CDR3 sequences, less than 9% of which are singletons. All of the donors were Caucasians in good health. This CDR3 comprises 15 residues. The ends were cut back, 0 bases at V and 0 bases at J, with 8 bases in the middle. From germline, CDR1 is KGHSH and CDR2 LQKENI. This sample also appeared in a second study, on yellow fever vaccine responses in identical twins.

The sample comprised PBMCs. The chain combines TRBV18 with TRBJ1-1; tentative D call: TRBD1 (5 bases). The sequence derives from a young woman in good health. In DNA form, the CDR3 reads TGTGCCAGCTCACCACCGGGACGGTTGAACACTGAAGCTTTCTTT. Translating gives CASSPPGRLNTEAFF.